The 24 T cell receptor beta chains presented below share a single source sample, sequenced in a study of T-cell memory formation after mild COVID-19 (dated by TCRdb to about 2021). Receptor libraries were prepared by 5' RACE. Sequencing instrument: Illumina NovaSeq 6000. TCRdb redid the processing of the public reads, applying fastp at Q25 and MiXCR, and retained in-frame beta chains. Rows merge per CDR3 protein into single entries with the most common DNA and genes. The sample table lists approximately 50,000 distinct CDR3 sequences, 9.3% of them with a count of one. The biggest ten clones account for approximately 12% of the sample. The material sequenced was PBMCs or a T cell subset sorted from them (not recorded which). These receptors were collected from an adult woman who had mild COVID-19 (a few samples of this study predate the infection). The sample titles of this study are shuffled in the database, so cell type and time point are left out; the donor was told from shared clones.

This rearrangement joins TRBV5-1 to TRBJ2-3; 12 positions agree with TRBD1. Germline V CDR1 and CDR2: SGHRS, YFSETQ. The V segment lost 0 bases and the J segment 8 bases; nucleotides outside the gene matches: 10. The CDR3 runs 17 residues. The CDR3 sequence: CASSLDPSGQGAATQYF. The CDR3 region has the DNA TGCGCCAGCAGCTTGGACCCCTCGGGACAGGGGGCTGCTACGCAGTATTTT.

This chain links TRBV29-1 with TRBJ2-6, with D uncertain. The CDR3 extends over 14 amino acids. The V end was cut by 6 bases, the J end by 0 bases, with 9 bases between. Germline lookup yields CDR1 SQVTM and CDR2 ANQGSEA. The CDR3, as DNA: TGCAGCGTCCGACTGCTCTCTGGGGCCAACGTCCTGACTTTC. It translates to CSVRLLSGANVLTF.

This chain uses TRBV6-2 or TRBV6-3 with TRBJ2-3; D gene unclear. The V and J ends lost 0 bases and 3 bases respectively, with 10 bases between them. This CDR3 contains 15 residues. The germline V gene has CDR1 MNHEY and CDR2 SVGEGT. This CDR3 is CASSYSIPQTDTQYF. The CDR3 region has the DNA TGTGCCAGCAGTTACTCGATCCCACAAACAGATACGCAGTATTTT.

The chain is built from TRBV9 and TRBJ1-3, with D unresolved. V lost 4 bases, J lost 0 bases, and 11 bases lay in between. The germline gives CDR1 SGDLS, CDR2 YYNGEE. The length of the CDR3 is 15 residues. CDR3 region: CASSLDESSGNTIYF. In DNA, the CDR3 is TGTGCCAGCAGCTTGGACGAGAGCTCTGGAAACACCATATATTTT. The full variable domain, completed using reference TRBV9 and TRBJ1-3, is DSGVTQTPKHLITATGQRVTLRCSPRSGDLSVYWYQQSLDQGLQFLIQYYNGEERAKGNILERFSAQQFPDLHSELNLSSLELGDSALYFCASSLDESSGNTIYFGEGSWLTVV.

This clonotype came up a few times. The CDR3 DNA sequence: TGTGCCAGCAGCTTAAGGGGCAGCCCCTACGAGCAGTACTTC. Protein: CASSLRGSPYEQYF. This rearrangement joins TRBV7-9 to TRBJ2-7, with a tentative D call TRBD1 (5 bases). Germline V gene lookup returns CDR1 SEHNR and CDR2 FQNEAQ (reference sequence). Trimming took 2 bases from V and 2 from J, leaving 10 bases between them. There are 14 residues in the CDR3.

The V and J genes are TRBV11-1 and TRBJ1-2; D remains ambiguous. The CDR3 spans 14 residues. Per germline, CDR1 SGHAT and CDR2 FQDESV (reference sequence). Trimming cost V 4 bases and J 7 bases, with 16 bases left between them. The CDR3 nucleotides are TGTGCCAGCAGCTCACCTTTGAGCACTATTGGCTACACCTTC. Translated: CASSSPLSTIGYTF.

About this clonotype itself: Just one base apart from a much larger clone, this may be a read error. The CDR3 does not end in the conserved phenylalanine or tryptophan, so this is likely a read error. The V call is TRBV20-1, the J call TRBJ2-1; TRBD2 agrees at 11 bases. V shed 2 bases, J shed 9 bases, and the junction held 15 bases outside the gene matches. The CDR3 has 17 amino acids. Germline values: CDR1 DFQATT, CDR2 SNEGSKA (reference sequence). CDR3 in amino acids: CSARRSRGTSGSGEQFL. The CDR3 DNA sequence: TGCAGTGCTAGAAGGTCACGGGGGACTAGCGGAAGCGGTGAGCAGTTCTTA.

This clonotype was recorded a few times. This chain connects TRBV20-1 to TRBJ2-1; D could derive from TRBD1 or TRBD2 (5 bases each). There are 15 residues in the CDR3. The V gene's germline CDR1 is DFQATT and CDR2 SNEGSKA (reference sequence). V was cut by 1 base and J by 1 base, with 11 bases left in between. The CDR3 spells CSARARWGSYNEQFF. The CDR3 coding sequence is TGCAGTGCTAGAGCGAGGTGGGGGTCCTACAATGAGCAGTTCTTC.

This clonotype showed up many times. This chain connects TRBV5-1 to TRBJ2-1; D might be TRBD2 (6 bases). With 6 bases removed from V and 9 bases from J, the gap between germline ends came to 22 bases. The CDR3 runs 15 residues. Germline V gene lookup returns CDR1 SGHRS and CDR2 YFSETQ. CDR3: CASNYGSSGRAEQFF. The CDR3 bases are TGCGCCAGCAACTACGGGAGCTCAGGACGAGCTGAGCAGTTCTTC.

In this sample, this clonotype turned up a few times. For the CDR3, the DNA is TGTGCCAGCAGCTTAGCCCGCACGGTCGGGCGTCAGCAGCCCCAGCATTTT. It codes for CASSLARTVGRQQPQHF. V usage is TRBV7-8 and J usage is TRBJ1-5; no firm D call. Trimming stripped 0 bases from V and 7 bases from J, with 19 bases between. CDR1 and CDR2 (germline): SGHVS, FQNEAQ. CDR3 size: 17 residues.

This clonotype was detected a few times. The gene calls are TRBV5-6 and TRBJ1-2; D not resolved. Trimming left V 4 bases short and J 4 bases short, with 11 bases between. This CDR3 has 13 amino acids. Germline V CDR1 and CDR2: SGHDT, YYEEEE. This CDR3 reads CASSQRRLYGYTF. The DNA of the CDR3 is TGTGCCAGCAGCCAGCGGCGACTCTATGGCTACACCTTC.

This clonotype occurred many times. This chain uses TRBV9 with TRBJ2-3, with D perhaps TRBD1 (5 bases). The germline V gene has CDR1 SGDLS and CDR2 YYNGEE. This CDR3 comprises 14 residues. Trimming took 1 base from V and 1 from J, leaving 7 bases between them. The DNA of the CDR3 is TGTGCCAGCAGCGTAATGACAGGCACAGATACGCAGTATTTT. Its protein is CASSVMTGTDTQYF.

In this sample, this clonotype turned up a few times. The chain recombines TRBV5-1 with TRBJ2-7; a possible D gene is TRBD1 (6 bases). The V end lost 6 bases, the J end lost 0 bases, and 16 bases lay between the germline ends. Germline V gene lookup returns CDR1 SGHRS and CDR2 YFSETQ. The length of the CDR3 is 15 residues. This CDR3 is CASTSGTTVSYEQYF. The CDR3 DNA sequence: TGCGCCAGCACCTCCGGGACAACCGTCTCCTACGAGCAGTACTTC.

The chain joins TRBV3-1 to TRBJ2-3; TRBD2 agrees at 8 bases. The germline CDR1 and CDR2 sequences are LGHDT and YNNKEL (reference sequence). The CDR3 extends over 18 amino acids. V was clipped by 0 bases and J by 4 bases; unmatched bases: 12. The DNA of the CDR3 is TGTGCCAGCAGCCAAGACTCGTCAGCGGGGGCGCGAGCAGATACGCAGTATTTT. Protein: CASSQDSSAGARADTQYF.

This clonotype has only a few counts. The chain carries TRBV4-1 and TRBJ2-2; perhaps TRBD1 as D (6 bases). V lost 6 bases, J lost 3 bases, and 17 bases lay in between. The CDR3 has 16 residues. Germline V gene data show CDR1 as MGHRA and CDR2 as YSYEKL. CDR3 nucleotide sequence: TGCGCCAGCAGACCGGCCGGGACACAATACACCGGGGAGCTGTTTTTT. Translated, it gives CASRPAGTQYTGELFF.

This clonotype came up a few times. This chain uses TRBV30 with TRBJ1-1, with D possibly TRBD1 on 5 matching bases. From germline, CDR1 is GTSNPN and CDR2 SVGIG (reference sequence). The CDR3 runs to 14 residues. The V and J ends lost 4 bases and 6 bases respectively, with 18 bases between them. The CDR3 is CAWKEETSGAEAFF. The CDR3 DNA follows: TGTGCCTGGAAAGAAGAGACCTCGGGGGCTGAAGCTTTCTTT.

CDR3 nucleotide sequence: TGTGCCAGCAGCTTGGGGGAGGGTAGCAATCAGCCCCAGCATTTT. This encodes CASSLGEGSNQPQHF. The rearrangement links TRBV5-6 to TRBJ1-5; no clear D gene. CDR3 size: 15 residues. CDR1 is SGHDT, CDR2 YYEEEE, per germline. V was trimmed by 0 bases and J by 0 bases, leaving 7 bases between them.

This clonotype has a handful of counts. This chain links TRBV12-3 or TRBV12-4 with TRBJ1-6; the D gene is possibly TRBD1 (6 bases). The germline V and J ends were trimmed by 8 bases and 7 bases, with 21 bases remaining between them. The CDR3 is 16 residues long. CDR3 sequence (DNA): TGTGCCAGCCGGCACTCAACAGGGAATAAGAATTCACCCCTCCACTTT. Its protein product is CASRHSTGNKNSPLHF.

This clonotype was recorded at least ten times. V usage is TRBV5-1 and J usage is TRBJ2-7; possible D gene TRBD1, 5 bases. CDR1 is SGHRS and CDR2 is YFSETQ in the germline V gene. Trimming took off 1 base at V and 1 base at J, with 9 bases between the two ends. The length of the CDR3 is 14 residues. In nucleotides, the CDR3 is TGCGCCAGCAGCTTGTTAGGGGCTTCCTACGAGCAGTACTTC. This sequence encodes CASSLLGASYEQYF.

This clonotype was counted at least ten times. This chain uses TRBV5-1 with TRBJ2-5; the match to TRBD1 covers 7 bases. Germline CDR1 reads SGHRS; CDR2 reads YFSETQ. The CDR3 runs to 13 residues. Losses at the gene ends were 4 bases for V and 5 bases for J; bases not matched to a gene: 5. CDR3 loop: CASSLTGVETQYF. As DNA, the CDR3 is TGCGCCAGCAGCCTTACAGGGGTGGAGACCCAGTACTTC.

There are many counts of this clonotype. J is TRBJ2-1 and V is TRBV12-3 or TRBV12-4; D is possibly TRBD2 (5 bases). This CDR3 is built from 12 residues. V lost 5 bases, J lost 8 bases, and 10 bases lay in between. CDR3 bases: TGTGCCAGCAGTGAAGAGGGCTATGAGCAGTTCTTC. Its protein is CASSEEGYEQFF.

The chain joins TRBV20-1 to TRBJ1-5, with D perhaps matching TRBD1 (6 bases). The V gene lost 2 bases and the J gene lost 5 bases, with 13 bases spanning the gap. CDR3 length: 14 amino acids. From germline, CDR1 is DFQATT and CDR2 SNEGSKA (reference sequence). The CDR3 DNA follows: TGCAGTGCTAGACACGACAGGCAAGATCAGCCCCAGCATTTT. Residues: CSARHDRQDQPQHF.

Only a few counts were recorded for this clonotype. CDR3 residues: CASWPGQGGYTIYF. CDR3 DNA: TGTGCCAGCTGGCCGGGACAGGGAGGGTACACCATATATTTT. The genes are TRBV12-3 or TRBV12-4 and TRBJ1-3; 9 bases agree with TRBD1. The CDR3 is 14 amino acids. Germline trimming cut 8 bases from V and 8 bases from J; bases unmatched to any gene: 10.

This rearrangement joins TRBV7-8 to TRBJ1-2, with 8 bases fitting TRBD1. V was clipped by 4 bases and J by 0 bases; unmatched bases: 4. Germline V gene data show CDR1 as SGHVS and CDR2 as FQNEAQ. The CDR3 sequence is 15 residues long. The CDR3 is CASSSGQGANYGYTF. The CDR3 coding sequence is TGTGCCAGCAGCTCCGGACAGGGTGCTAACTATGGCTACACCTTC.